The source of this T cell receptor (beta chain) is a study of beta chain features in type 1 diabetes. Study-wide points: Shortening that was moderate but significant affected the TCRB CDR3s of Type 1 diabetes patients in all four CD4+ subsets. Insertion counts at VDJ junctions were lower in type 1 diabetes patients, who also showed more deletions there. Any HLA effect on TCRB rearrangement was left unresolved by small sub-analyses.

Trimming shortened V by 4 bases and J by 3 bases, and 7 bases separated the two germline ends. CDR3 length: 11 residues. The V gene's germline CDR1 is GTSNPN and CDR2 SVGIG (reference sequence). Notes on this clone: Antigen specificity is unknown.

Every isolated RNA sample was fully reverse transcribed, so sequencing captured expressed TCRB transcripts. Produced via immunoSEQ multiplex PCR; TCRdb's table is partial and in-frame only. The data show roughly 500,000 clones, approximately 30% seen once. The sequence was collected from a man younger than 35 in good health. The chain couples TRBV30 to TRBJ2-7, with D hard to call. Sample: naive CD4+ T cells from blood. Here the CDR3 reads CAWKGSYEQYF. CDR3 coding DNA: TGTGCCTGGAAGGGCAGCTACGAGCAGTACTTC.